This TCR beta chain was retrieved from a study of shared clonotypes between healthy human individuals (dated by TCRdb to about 2020). General notes on the study: The cohort comprised two women and a few men aged 18 to 49 years. Different laboratories and diverse techniques were used to prepare libraries and sequence TCR repertoires, to increase sequencing depth and limit assay-specific biases. For each donor, CD4 naive and CD4 memory were each run on three plates, CD8 naive on two plates, and CD8 memory on one plate. Per donor, leukapheresis produced somewhere between about 0.94 and 9 billion PBMCs. The study deeply sequenced blood TCR repertoires of about five healthy adults to estimate repertoire size and the extent of clonotype sharing between individuals.

The donors were healthy, HIV-negative adults with no recently reported acute infections or vaccinations. Only Caucasian adults living in Nashville, Tennessee, USA were represented among the donors. CD4+ T cells were enriched through magnetic negative selection, after which naive cells were positively selected on CD45RA and the remaining negative fraction served as the memory subset. Blood was obtained by leukapheresis, after which PBMCs were separated by Ficoll-Histopaque density gradient centrifugation and cryopreserved in liquid nitrogen vapor phase. Analytical flow cytometry was used to check the purity and quantity of every magnetically sorted T cell population. Each sorted fraction had its genomic DNA isolated and then quantified by UV absorbance on a Nanodrop 2000c. In the case of this clone: The antigen this receptor binds is unknown. Base qualities are missing; no much larger clone stands one base away.

Using the deep immunoSEQ assay, multiplex PCR amplified TCR CDR3 regions from genomic DNA. For each cell subset, the extracted genomic DNA was distributed evenly across all wells of several immunoSEQ 96-well plates, and each plate served as one replicate. For sorted subsets, each replicate PCR was loaded with approximately 0.2 ug genomic DNA, equivalent to about 30,000 T cell genomes. The purified libraries were quantified using a Qubit 3.0 fluorometer, sized with a Bioanalyzer 2100, and then quantified again using the KAPA Library Quantification kit. Each immunoSEQ 96-well plate was sequenced on its own single-read 150-cycle Illumina NextSeq 550 flow cell. On the study's bioinformatics: The immunoSEQ output contained only junctional sequences without quality scores, so filtering could not match that applied to full-length reads. To assign V/J genes and CDR3, sequences were annotated against IMGT germline references using PyIR, a Python wrapper for IgBLAST v1.9. Reads with weak V/J assignments (E-value above 1e-6), missing CDR3, stop codons, out-of-frame junctions, or ambiguous translated residues were removed. V3J clonotypes were defined by identical inferred V gene, J gene, and CDR3 amino acid sequence. Percentage overlap between repertoires was calculated by dividing the number of shared unique clonotypes by the size of the smaller repertoire. Richness of each repertoire was evaluated using RTK rarefaction, the Chao1 estimator, and Recon v2.1 estimates of unobserved clonotypes. Generation probabilities were computed with OLGA for all TCRbeta clonotypes obtained by the gDNA method from several donors. TCRdb mirrors the immuneACCESS table, restricted to in-frame sequences. Some clones are absent from its copies; in checked studies, under half trace to an unresolved V gene, and the reason for the others is unknown. That table supplies the V and J calls and clone size; D and trimming were determined from the DNA. The table for this sample lists more than 400,000 clones; roughly 95% of them were counted only once. The ten largest clones add up to approximately 0.067% of the sample.

Points the paper makes about the study in general: Compared with non-shared clonotypes, clonotypes shared by all four sorted-subset donors had higher generation probabilities. Incomplete sequencing was indicated by rarefaction of sorted-subset datasets, despite the large sequencing depth. Sampling was restricted to blood, and TCR repertoires in tissue are likely to differ from TCR repertoires in blood. Because the study included only a small number of donors, the genetic and exposure-history diversity represented was limited. Pairwise subsampling led to the expectation that sequencing depth would affect the degree of clonotype sharing among donors. Larger estimated clonotype richness was generally found for naive subsets than for memory subsets. Across four donors, approximately 5% of naive CD4, 3% to 4% of naive CD8, around 2.5% of memory CD4, and about 0.44% of memory CD8 clonotypes were shared.

CDR1 and CDR2 are read off the germline V gene (reference sequence) as SEHNR and FQNEAQ. Including cysteine and phenylalanine, the CDR3 has 16 amino acids. The sequence is cut down to CDR3 DNA, 48 bases in frame from base 1. V loses 5 bases of germline sequence and J loses 7 bases, and the interval between the two ends is 23 bases. The chain uses TRBV7-9 and TRBJ2-5; no confident D gene assignment can be made. Input material: naive CD4+ T cells sorted from blood. Taken with the paper, the label for cell subset or site translates to: CD45RA+ positively selected. The source is a woman aged 25 to 39 in good health. The DNA sequence is given as TGTGCCAGCAGCCCCCTGGGGAACAGAGCAAGTTCGACCCAGTACTTC. This yields the protein CASSPLGNRASSTQYF. With the portions outside the CDR3 filled from the reference TRBV7-9 and TRBJ2-5 genes, the complete variable region becomes DTGVSQNPRHKITKRGQNVTFRCDPISEHNRLYWYRQTLGQGPEFLTYFQNEAQLEKSRLLSDRFSAERPKGSFSTLEIQRTEQGDSAMYLCASSPLGNRASSTQYFGPGTRLLVL.